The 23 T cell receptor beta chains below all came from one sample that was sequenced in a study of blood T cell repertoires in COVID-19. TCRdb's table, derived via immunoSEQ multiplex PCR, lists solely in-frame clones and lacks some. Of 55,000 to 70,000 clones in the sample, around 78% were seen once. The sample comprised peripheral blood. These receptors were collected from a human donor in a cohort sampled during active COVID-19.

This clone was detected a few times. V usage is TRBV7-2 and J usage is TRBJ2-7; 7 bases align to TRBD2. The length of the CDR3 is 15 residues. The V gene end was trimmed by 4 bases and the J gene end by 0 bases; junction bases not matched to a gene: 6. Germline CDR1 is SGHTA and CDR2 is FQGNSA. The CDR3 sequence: CASSSSSGPSYEQYF. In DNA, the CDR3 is TGTGCCAGCAGCTCCTCTAGCGGCCCCTCCTACGAGCAGTACTTC.

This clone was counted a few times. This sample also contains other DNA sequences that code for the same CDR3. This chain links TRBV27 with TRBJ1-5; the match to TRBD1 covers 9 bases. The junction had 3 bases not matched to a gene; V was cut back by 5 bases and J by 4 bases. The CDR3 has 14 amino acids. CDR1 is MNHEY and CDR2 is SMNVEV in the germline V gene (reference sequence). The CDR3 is CASSDRGGNQPQHF. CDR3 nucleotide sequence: TGTGCCAGCAGTGACAGGGGGGGAAATCAGCCCCAGCATTTT.

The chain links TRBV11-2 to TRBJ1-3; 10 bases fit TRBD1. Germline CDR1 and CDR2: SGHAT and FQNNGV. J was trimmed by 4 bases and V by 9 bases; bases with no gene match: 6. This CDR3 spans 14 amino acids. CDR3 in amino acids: CASRQGATGNTIYF. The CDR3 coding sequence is TGTGCCAGTCGACAGGGGGCAACCGGAAACACCATATATTTT.

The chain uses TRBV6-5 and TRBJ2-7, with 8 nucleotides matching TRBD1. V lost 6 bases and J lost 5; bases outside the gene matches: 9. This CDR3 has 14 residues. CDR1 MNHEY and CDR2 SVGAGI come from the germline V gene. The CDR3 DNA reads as TGTGCCAGCAGGATGGACAGGGCTGACCACGAGCAGTACTTC. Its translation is CASRMDRADHEQYF.

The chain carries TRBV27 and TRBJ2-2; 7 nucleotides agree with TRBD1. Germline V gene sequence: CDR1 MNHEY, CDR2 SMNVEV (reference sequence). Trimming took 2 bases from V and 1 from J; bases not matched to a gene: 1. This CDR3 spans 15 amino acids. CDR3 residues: CASSLDRENTGELFF. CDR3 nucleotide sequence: TGTGCCAGCAGTTTAGACAGGGAGAACACCGGGGAGCTGTTTTTT.

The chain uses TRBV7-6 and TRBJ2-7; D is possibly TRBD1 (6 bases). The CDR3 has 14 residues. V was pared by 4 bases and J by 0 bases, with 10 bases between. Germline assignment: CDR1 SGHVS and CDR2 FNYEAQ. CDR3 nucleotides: TGTGCCAGCAGCTCAGACAGGAGCTCCTACGAGCAGTACTTC. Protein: CASSSDRSSYEQYF.

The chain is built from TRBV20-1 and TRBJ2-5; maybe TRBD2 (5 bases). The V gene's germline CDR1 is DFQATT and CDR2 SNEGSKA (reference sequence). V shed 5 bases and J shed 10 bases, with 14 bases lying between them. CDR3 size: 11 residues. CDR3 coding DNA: TGCAGTGCTGGAGGACCTACGGGCCAGTACTTC. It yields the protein CSAGGPTGQYF.

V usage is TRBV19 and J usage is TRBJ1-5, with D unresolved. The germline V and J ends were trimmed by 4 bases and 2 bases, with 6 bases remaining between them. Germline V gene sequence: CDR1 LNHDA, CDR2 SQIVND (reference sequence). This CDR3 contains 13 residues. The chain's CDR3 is CASSTQGNQPQHF. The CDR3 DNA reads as TGTGCCAGTAGTACTCAGGGCAATCAGCCCCAGCATTTT.

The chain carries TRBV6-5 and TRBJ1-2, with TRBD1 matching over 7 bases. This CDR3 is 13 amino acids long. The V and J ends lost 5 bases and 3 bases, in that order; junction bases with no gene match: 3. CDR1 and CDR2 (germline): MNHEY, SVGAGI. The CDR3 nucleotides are TGTGCCAGCAGTCGACAGGGCGACTATGGCTACACCTTC. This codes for CASSRQGDYGYTF.

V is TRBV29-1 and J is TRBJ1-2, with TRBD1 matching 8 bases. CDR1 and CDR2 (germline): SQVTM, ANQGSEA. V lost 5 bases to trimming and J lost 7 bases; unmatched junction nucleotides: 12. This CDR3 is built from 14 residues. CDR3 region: CSVTKDQGASGYTF. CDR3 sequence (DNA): TGCAGCGTTACCAAAGATCAGGGGGCAAGTGGCTACACCTTC.

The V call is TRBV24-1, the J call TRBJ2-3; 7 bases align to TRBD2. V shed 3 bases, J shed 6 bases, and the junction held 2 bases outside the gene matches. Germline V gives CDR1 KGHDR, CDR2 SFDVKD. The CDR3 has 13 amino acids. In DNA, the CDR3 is TGTGCCACCAGTGATCTCGGGGGGGATACGCAGTATTTT. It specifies CATSDLGGDTQYF.

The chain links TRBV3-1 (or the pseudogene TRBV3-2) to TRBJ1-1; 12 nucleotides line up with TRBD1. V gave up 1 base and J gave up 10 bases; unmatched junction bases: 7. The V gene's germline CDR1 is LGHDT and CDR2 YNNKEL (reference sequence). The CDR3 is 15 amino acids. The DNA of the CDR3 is TGTGCCAGCAGCCAAGGATCTGGGACAGGGGGCCGAGCTTTCTTT. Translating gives CASSQGSGTGGRAFF.

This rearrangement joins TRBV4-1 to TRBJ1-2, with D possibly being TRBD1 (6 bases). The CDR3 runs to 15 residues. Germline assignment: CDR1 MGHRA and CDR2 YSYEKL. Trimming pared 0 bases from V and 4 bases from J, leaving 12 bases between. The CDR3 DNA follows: TGCGCCAGCAGCCAAGATTTCACAGGGCTCTATGGCTACACCTTC. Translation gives CASSQDFTGLYGYTF.

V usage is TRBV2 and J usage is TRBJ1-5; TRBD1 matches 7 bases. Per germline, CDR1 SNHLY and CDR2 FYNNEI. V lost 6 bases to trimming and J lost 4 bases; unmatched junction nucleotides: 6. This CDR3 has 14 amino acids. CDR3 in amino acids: CASSRQGVNQPQHF. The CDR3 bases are TGTGCCAGCAGCAGACAGGGAGTTAATCAGCCCCAGCATTTT.

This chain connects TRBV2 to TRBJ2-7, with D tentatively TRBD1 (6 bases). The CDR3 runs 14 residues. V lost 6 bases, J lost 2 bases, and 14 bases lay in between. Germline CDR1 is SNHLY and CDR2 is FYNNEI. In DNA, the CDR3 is TGTGCCAGCAGCGCCGAGGCAGGGGCCTACGAGCAGTACTTC. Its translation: CASSAEAGAYEQYF.

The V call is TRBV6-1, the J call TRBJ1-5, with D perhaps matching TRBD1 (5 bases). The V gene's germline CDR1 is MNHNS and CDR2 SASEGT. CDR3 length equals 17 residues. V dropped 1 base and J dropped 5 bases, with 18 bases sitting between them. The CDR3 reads CASSEVVGLHRDQPQHF. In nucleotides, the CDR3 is TGTGCCAGCAGTGAAGTTGTGGGACTTCACCGGGATCAGCCCCAGCATTTT.

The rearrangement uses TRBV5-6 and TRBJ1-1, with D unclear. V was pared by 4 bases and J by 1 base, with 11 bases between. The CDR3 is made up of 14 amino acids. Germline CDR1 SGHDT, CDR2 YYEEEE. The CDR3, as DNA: TGTGCCAGCAGCATGCTCGGTAGGAACACTGAAGCTTTCTTT. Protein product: CASSMLGRNTEAFF.

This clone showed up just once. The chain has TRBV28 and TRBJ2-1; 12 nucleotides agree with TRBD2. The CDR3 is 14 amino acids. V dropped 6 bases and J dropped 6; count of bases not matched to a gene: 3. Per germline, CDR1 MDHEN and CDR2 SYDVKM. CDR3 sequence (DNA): TGTGCCAGCAGACTAGCGGGGGGTTTCAATGAGCAGTTCTTC. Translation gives CASRLAGGFNEQFF.

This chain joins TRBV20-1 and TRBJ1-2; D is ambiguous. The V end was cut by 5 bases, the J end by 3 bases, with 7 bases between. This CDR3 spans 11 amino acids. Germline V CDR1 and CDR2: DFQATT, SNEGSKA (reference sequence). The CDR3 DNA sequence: TGCAGTGCTCCCGTCTACTATGGCTACACCTTC. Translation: CSAPVYYGYTF.

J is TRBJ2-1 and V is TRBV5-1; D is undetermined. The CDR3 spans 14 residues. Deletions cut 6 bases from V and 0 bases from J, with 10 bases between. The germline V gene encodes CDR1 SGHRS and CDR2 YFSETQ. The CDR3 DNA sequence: TGCGCCAGCACCGACCGGAGCTCCTACAATGAGCAGTTCTTC. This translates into CASTDRSSYNEQFF.

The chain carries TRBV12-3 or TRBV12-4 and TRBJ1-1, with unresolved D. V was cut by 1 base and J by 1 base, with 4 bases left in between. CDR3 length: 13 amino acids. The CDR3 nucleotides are TGTGCCAGCAGTTTAGGCGGGAACACTGAAGCTTTCTTT. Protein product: CASSLGGNTEAFF.

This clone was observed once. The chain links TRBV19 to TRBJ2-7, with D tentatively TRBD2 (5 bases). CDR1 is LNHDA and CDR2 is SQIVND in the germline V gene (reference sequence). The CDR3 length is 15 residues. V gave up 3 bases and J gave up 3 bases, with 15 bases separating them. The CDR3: CASSIGQGLGYEQYF. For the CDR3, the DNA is TGTGCCAGTAGTATCGGCCAAGGACTGGGCTACGAGCAGTACTTC.

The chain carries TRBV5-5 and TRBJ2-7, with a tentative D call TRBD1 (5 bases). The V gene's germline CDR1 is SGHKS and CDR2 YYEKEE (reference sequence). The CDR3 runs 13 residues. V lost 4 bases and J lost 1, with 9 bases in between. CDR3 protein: CASSRQGSYEQYF. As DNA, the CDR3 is TGTGCCAGCAGCCGGCAGGGTTCCTACGAGCAGTACTTC.